This is a list of T cell receptor beta chains from one sample in a study of response to subunit inactivated influenza vaccine. TCRdb reprocessed the RT-PCR reads via MiXCR and lists one record per CDR3 protein. The sample has under 550,000 distinct CDR3 sequences, 7.5% to 8.5% seen once; the top ten hold 10% to 15%. This specimen was PBMCs from blood, taken around 2 years after vaccination. Receptor source: a man aged 50-75 years who received an inactivated influenza vaccine. Each CDR3 is given with its conserved first and last residue. D genes are given only for firm matches. Rows give clone size only sometimes, using once, few, many, or a class for an expanded clone.

V gene	J gene	clone size	D gene	CDR3 protein	CDR3 DNA
TRBV7-2	TRBJ2-3	few	TRBD2	CASSLVATSGSSTDTQYF	TGTGCCAGCAGCTTAGTCGCGACTAGCGGGTCTAGCACAGATACGCAGTATTTT
TRBV20-1	TRBJ2-5	many	TRBD1	CSAGQGAGETQYF	TGCAGTGCTGGACAGGGGGCGGGCGAGACCCAGTACTTC
TRBV10-3	TRBJ1-6	many	-	CAISTSGGDSPLHF	TGTGCCATCAGTACGTCCGGGGGAGATTCACCCCTCCACTTT
TRBV20-1	TRBJ2-7	-	TRBD2	CSASSTSGNYEQYF	TGCAGTGCTTCATCAACTAGCGGTAACTACGAGCAGTACTTC
TRBV12-3/TRBV12-4	TRBJ1-6	-	-	CASSPGDTYNSPLHF	TGTGCCAGCAGTCCTGGGGACACTTATAATTCACCCCTCCACTTT
TRBV5-1	TRBJ2-7	few	-	CASSFEDGYEQYF	TGCGCCAGCAGCTTCGAGGACGGCTACGAGCAGTACTTC
TRBV5-1	TRBJ2-5	-	-	CASSHQGGASQETQYF	TGCGCCAGTTCCCATCAGGGCGGGGCCTCCCAAGAGACCCAGTACTTC
TRBV4-3	TRBJ2-2	-	-	CASSQVLAIGELFF	TGCGCCAGCAGCCAAGTTCTTGCGATCGGGGAGCTGTTTTTT
TRBV11-2	TRBJ1-6	-	-	CASSPQVSRALHF	TGTGCCAGCAGCCCCCAGGTGTCGCGGGCCCTCCACTTT
TRBV6-4	TRBJ1-1	few	-	CASSTTTGSTEAFF	TGTGCCAGCAGTACCACAACAGGGAGCACTGAAGCTTTCTTT
TRBV20-1	TRBJ1-2	-	TRBD1	CSARRDRGVMGYGYTF	TGCAGTGCTCGCCGGGACAGGGGCGTGATGGGCTATGGCTACACCTTC
TRBV19	TRBJ1-1	few	-	CASSQSRQGLSGAFF	TGTGCCAGCTCTCAATCGCGGCAGGGCTTGTCGGGAGCTTTCTTT
TRBV29-1	TRBJ2-7	-	TRBD1	CSVEIFRGSSYEQYF	TGCAGCGTTGAAATCTTCAGGGGGTCCTCCTACGAGCAGTACTTC
TRBV7-8	TRBJ2-1	many	-	CASSKSNGGSYNEQFF	TGTGCCAGCAGCAAAAGTAACGGGGGCTCCTACAATGAGCAGTTCTTC
TRBV20-1	TRBJ2-5	-	-	CSARSPAGETQYF	TGCAGTGCTAGATCACCAGCAGGAGAGACCCAGTACTTC
TRBV20-1	TRBJ2-5	-	-	CSAEGGGRKQETQYF	TGCAGTGCTGAGGGGGGGGGACGTAAACAAGAGACCCAGTACTTC
TRBV7-3	TRBJ2-6	-	-	CASSPSWGATGANVLTF	TGTGCCAGCAGCCCTTCCTGGGGGGCCACTGGGGCCAACGTCCTGACTTTC
TRBV20-1	TRBJ2-3	-	-	CSARPAERTDTQYF	TGCAGTGCTAGACCAGCGGAGCGCACAGATACGCAGTATTTT
TRBV3-1	TRBJ1-4	few	-	CASSQETGWKLFF	TGTGCCAGCAGCCAAGAGACAGGATGGAAACTGTTTTTT
TRBV6-2/TRBV6-3	TRBJ1-1	many	-	CASRLRSGVNTEAFF	TGTGCCAGCAGACTAAGGTCCGGGGTCAACACTGAAGCTTTCTTT
TRBV27	TRBJ1-5	many	-	CASSLVGSNQPQHF	TGTGCCAGCAGTTTAGTGGGTTCCAATCAGCCCCAGCATTTT
TRBV29-1	TRBJ2-3	many	TRBD2	CSVTSGGSTDTQYF	TGCAGCGTAACTAGCGGGGGAAGCACAGATACGCAGTATTTT